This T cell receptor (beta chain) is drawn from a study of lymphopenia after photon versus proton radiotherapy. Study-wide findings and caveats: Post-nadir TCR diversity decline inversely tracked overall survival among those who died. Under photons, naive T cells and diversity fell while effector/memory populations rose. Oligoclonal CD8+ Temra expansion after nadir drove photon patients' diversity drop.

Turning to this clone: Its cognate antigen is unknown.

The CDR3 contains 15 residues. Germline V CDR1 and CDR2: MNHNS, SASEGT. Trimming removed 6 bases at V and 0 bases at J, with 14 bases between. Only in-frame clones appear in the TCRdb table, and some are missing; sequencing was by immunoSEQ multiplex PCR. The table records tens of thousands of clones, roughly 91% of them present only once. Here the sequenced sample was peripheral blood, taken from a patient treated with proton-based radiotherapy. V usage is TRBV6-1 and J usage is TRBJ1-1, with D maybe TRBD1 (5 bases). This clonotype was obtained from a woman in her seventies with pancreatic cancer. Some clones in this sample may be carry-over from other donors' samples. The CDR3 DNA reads TGTGCCAGCAGGGACGGGGGGAGCATGAACACTGAAGCTTTCTTT. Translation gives CASRDGGSMNTEAFF.